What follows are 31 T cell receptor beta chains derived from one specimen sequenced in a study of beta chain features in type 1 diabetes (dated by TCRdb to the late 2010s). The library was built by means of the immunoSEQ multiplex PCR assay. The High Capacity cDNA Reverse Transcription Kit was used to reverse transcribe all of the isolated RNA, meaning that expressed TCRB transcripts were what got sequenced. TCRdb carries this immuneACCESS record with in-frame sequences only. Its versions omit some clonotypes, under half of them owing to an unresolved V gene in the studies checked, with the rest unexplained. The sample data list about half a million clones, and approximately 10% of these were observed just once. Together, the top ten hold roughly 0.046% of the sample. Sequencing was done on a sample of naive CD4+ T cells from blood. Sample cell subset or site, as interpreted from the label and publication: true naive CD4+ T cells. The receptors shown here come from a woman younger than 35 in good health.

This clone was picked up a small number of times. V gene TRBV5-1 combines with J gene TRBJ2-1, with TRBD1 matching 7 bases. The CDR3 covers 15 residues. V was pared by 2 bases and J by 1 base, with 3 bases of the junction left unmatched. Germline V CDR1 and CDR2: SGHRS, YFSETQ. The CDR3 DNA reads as TGCGCCAGCAGCTTACAGGGGTGGTCCTACAATGAGCAGTTCTTC. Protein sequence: CASSLQGWSYNEQFF.

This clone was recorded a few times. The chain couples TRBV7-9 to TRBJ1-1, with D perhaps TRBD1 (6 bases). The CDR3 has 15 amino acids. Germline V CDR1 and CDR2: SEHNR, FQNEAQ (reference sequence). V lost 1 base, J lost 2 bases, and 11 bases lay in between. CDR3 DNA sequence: TGTGCCAGCAGCTTAGTCAGGACAGTAAACACTGAAGCTTTCTTT. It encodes CASSLVRTVNTEAFF.

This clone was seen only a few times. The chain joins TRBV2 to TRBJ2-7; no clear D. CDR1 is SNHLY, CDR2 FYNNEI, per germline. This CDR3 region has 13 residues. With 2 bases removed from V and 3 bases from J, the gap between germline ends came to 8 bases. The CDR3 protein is CASSENGYYEQYF. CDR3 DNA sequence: TGTGCCAGCAGTGAAAACGGCTACTACGAGCAGTACTTC.

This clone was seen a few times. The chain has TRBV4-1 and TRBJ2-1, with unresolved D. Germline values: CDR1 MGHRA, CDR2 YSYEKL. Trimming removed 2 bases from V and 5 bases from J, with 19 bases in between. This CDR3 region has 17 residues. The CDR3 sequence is CASSQSWFSTPNNEQFF. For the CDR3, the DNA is TGCGCCAGCAGCCAAAGTTGGTTTTCAACGCCCAACAATGAGCAGTTCTTC.

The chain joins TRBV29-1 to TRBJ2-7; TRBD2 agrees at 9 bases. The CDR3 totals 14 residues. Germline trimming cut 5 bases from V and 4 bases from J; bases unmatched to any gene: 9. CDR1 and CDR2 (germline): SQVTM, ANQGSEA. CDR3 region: CSVKESGLAYEQYF. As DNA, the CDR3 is TGCAGCGTTAAGGAGTCGGGACTAGCATACGAGCAGTACTTC.

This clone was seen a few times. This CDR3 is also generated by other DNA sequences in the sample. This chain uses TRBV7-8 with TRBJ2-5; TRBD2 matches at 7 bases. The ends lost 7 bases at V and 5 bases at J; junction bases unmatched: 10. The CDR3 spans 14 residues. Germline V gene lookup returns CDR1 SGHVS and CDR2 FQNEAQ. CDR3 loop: CASKPTGGGETQYF. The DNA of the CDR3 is TGTGCCAGCAAACCTACGGGAGGTGGGGAGACCCAGTACTTC.

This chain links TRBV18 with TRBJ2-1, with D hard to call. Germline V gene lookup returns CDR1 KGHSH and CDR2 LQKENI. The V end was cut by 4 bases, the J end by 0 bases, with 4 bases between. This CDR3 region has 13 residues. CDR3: CASSRDSYNEQFF. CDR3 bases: TGTGCCAGCTCACGGGACTCCTACAATGAGCAGTTCTTC. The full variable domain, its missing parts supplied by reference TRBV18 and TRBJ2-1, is NAGVMQNPRHLVRRRGQEARLRCSPMKGHSHVYWYRQLPEEGLKFMVYLQKENIIDESGMPKERFSAEFPKEGPSILRIQQVVRGDSAAYFCASSRDSYNEQFFGPGTRLTVL.

CDR3 bases: TGCGCCAGCAGCTTGGAACCGGCAAAATCCTACAATGAGCAGTTCTTC. Translating gives CASSLEPAKSYNEQFF. V gene TRBV5-1 combines with J gene TRBJ2-1; D unclear. Trimming pared 0 bases from V and 1 base from J, leaving 11 bases between. CDR1 SGHRS and CDR2 YFSETQ come from the germline V gene. The length of the CDR3 is 16 residues.

The CDR3 nucleotides are TGTGCCAGCAGCTCCGGGACAAGGGGGACGGGGGGCACAGATACGCAGTATTTT. As protein: CASSSGTRGTGGTDTQYF. The V gene is TRBV21-1, the J gene TRBJ2-3. TRBV21-1 is a listed pseudogene. This CDR3 is built from 18 residues.

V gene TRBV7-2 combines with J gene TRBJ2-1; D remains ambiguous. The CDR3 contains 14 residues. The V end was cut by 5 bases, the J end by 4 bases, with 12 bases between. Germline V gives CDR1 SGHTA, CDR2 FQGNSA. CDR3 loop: CASSSALGYNEQFF. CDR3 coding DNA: TGTGCCAGCAGCAGCGCTTTAGGGTACAATGAGCAGTTCTTC.

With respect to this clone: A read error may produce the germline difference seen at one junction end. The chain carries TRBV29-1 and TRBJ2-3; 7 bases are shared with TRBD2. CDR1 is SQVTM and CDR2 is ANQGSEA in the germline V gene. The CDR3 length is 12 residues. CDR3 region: CSVETGGTEGSF. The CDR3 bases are TGCAGCGTTGAAACCGGGGGGACTGAGGGCAGTTTC.

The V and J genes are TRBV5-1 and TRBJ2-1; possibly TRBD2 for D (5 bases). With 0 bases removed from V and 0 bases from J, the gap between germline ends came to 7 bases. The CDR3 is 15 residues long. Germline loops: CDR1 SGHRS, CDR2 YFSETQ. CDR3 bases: TGCGCCAGCAGCTTGGTGGGGAGCTCCTACAATGAGCAGTTCTTC. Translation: CASSLVGSSYNEQFF.

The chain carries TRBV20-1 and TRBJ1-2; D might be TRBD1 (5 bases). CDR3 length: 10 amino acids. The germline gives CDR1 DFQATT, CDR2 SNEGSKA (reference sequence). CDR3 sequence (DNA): TGCCGCTCGCAGGGTCCTGGCTACACCTTC. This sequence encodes CRSQGPGYTF.

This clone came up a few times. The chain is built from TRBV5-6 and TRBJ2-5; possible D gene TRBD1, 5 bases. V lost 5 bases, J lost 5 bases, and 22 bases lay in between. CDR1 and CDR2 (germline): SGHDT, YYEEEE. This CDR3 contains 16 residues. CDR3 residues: CASSLSWAGLAETQYF. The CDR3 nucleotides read TGTGCCAGCAGTCTGTCCTGGGCAGGGCTGGCGGAGACCCAGTACTTC.

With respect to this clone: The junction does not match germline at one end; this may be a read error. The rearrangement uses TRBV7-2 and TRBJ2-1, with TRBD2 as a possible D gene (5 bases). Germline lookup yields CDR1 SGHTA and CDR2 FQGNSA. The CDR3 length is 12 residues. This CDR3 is CASSLAAREQFF. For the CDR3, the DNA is TGTGCCAGCAGCCTAGCCGCCCGTGAGCAGTTCTTC.

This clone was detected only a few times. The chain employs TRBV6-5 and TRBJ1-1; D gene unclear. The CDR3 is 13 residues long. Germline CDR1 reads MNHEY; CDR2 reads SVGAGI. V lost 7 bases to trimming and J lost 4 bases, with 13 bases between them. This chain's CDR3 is CASTTQTTTEAFF. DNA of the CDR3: TGTGCCAGCACTACCCAGACTACCACTGAAGCTTTCTTT.

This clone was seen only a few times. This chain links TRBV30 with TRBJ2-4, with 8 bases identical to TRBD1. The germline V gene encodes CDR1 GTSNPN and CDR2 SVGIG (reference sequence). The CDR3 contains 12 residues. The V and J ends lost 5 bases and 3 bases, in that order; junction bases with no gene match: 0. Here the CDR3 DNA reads TGTGCCTGGGACAGGGGCAAAAACATTCAGTACTTC. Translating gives CAWDRGKNIQYF.

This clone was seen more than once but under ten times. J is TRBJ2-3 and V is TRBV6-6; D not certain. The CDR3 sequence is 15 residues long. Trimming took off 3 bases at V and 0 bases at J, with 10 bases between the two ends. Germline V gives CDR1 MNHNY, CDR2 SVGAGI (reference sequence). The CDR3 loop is CASSYGSTSTDTQYF. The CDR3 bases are TGTGCCAGCAGTTATGGCTCAACTAGCACAGATACGCAGTATTTT.

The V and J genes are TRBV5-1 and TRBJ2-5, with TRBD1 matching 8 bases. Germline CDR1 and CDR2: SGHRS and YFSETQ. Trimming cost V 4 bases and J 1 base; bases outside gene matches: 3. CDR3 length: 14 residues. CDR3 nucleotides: TGCGCCAGCAGCACCGGACAGGGCCAAGAGACCCAGTACTTC. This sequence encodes CASSTGQGQETQYF.

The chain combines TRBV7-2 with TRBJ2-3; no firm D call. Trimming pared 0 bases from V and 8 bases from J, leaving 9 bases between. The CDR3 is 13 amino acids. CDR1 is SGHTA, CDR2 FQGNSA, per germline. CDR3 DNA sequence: TGTGCCAGCAGCTTAGCGCACGTCGGTACGCAGTATTTT. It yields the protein CASSLAHVGTQYF.

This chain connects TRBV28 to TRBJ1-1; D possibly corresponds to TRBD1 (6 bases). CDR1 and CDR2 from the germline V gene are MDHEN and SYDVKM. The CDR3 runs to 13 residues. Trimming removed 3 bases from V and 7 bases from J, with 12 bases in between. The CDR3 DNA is TGTGCCAGCAGTTTCCCCCTGACAGGTGAAGCTTTCTTT. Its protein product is CASSFPLTGEAFF. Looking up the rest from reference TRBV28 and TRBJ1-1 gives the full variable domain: DVKVTQSSRYLVKRTGEKVFLECVQDMDHENMFWYRQDPGLGLRLIYFSYDVKMKEKGDIPEGYSVSREKKERFSLILESASTNQTSMYLCASSFPLTGEAFFGQGTRLTVV.

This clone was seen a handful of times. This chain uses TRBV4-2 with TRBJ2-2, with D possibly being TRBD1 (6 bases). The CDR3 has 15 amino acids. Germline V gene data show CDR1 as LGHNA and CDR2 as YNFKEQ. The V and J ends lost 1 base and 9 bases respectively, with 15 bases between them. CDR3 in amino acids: CASSQGQGISWELFF. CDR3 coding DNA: TGTGCCAGCAGCCAAGGGCAGGGGATTTCATGGGAGCTGTTTTTT.

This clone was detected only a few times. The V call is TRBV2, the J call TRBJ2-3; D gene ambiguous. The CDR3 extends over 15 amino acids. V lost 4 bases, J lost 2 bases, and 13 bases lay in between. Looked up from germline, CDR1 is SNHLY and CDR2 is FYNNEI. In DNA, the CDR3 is TGTGCCAGCAGTGCGCCTACTAAGGTCACAGATACGCAGTATTTT. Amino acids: CASSAPTKVTDTQYF.

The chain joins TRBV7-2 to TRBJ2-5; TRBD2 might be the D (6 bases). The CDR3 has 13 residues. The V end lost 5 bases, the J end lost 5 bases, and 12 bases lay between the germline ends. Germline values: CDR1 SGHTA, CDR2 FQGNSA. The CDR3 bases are TGTGCCAGCAGCCCCTTTCGGGGGGAGACCCAGTACTTC. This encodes CASSPFRGETQYF.

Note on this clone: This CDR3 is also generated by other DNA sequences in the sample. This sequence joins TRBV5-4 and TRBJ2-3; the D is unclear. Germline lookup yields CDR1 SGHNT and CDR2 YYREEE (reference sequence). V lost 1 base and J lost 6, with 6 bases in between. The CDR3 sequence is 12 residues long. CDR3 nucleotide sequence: TGTGCCAGCAGCTTGATAGGGGATACGCAGTATTTT. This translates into CASSLIGDTQYF.

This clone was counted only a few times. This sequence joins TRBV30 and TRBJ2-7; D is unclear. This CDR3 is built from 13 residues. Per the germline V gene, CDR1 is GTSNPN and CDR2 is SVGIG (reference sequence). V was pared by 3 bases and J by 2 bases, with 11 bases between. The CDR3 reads CAWRPDRAYEQYF. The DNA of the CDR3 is TGTGCCTGGAGACCGGACCGTGCCTACGAGCAGTACTTC. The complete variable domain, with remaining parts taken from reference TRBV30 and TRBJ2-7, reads SQTIHQWPATLVQPVGSPLSLECTVEGTSNPNLYWYRQAAGRGLQLLFYSVGIGQISSEVPQNLSASRPQDRQFILSSKKLLLSDSGFYLCAWRPDRAYEQYFGPGTRLTVT.

The CDR3 nucleotides read TGCGCCAGCAGCTTGTCAGAGTCAAGGGGGGAGCTGTTTTTT. Translation gives CASSLSESRGELFF. The chain recombines TRBV5-1 with TRBJ2-2, with D hard to call. The CDR3 sequence is 14 residues long. Germline V lookup: CDR1 SGHRS, CDR2 YFSETQ. Trimming took 1 base from V and 8 from J, leaving 12 bases between them.

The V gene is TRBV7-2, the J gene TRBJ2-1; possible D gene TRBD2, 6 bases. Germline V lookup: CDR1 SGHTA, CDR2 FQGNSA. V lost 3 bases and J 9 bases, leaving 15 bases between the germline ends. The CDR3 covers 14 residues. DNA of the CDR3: TGTGCCAGCAGCTTGCGGGGCGGAGAGGTTGAGCAGTTCTTC. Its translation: CASSLRGGEVEQFF.

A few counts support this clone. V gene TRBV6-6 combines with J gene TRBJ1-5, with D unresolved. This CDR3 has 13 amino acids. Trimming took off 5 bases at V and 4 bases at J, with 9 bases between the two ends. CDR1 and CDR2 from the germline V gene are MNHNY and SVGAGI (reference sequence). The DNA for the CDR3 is TGTGCCAGCAGTAATACCGAGAATCAGCCCCAGCATTTT. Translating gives CASSNTENQPQHF.

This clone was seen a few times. The CDR3 loop is CASSQVWGRLANTGELFF. The CDR3 DNA is TGTGCCAGCAGCCAAGTCTGGGGTCGCCTAGCGAACACCGGGGAGCTGTTTTTT. The J gene is TRBJ2-2, the V gene TRBV14; D not certain. Trimming stripped 1 base from V and 0 bases from J, with 15 bases between. CDR3 size: 18 residues. CDR1 and CDR2 (germline): SGHDN, FVKESK.

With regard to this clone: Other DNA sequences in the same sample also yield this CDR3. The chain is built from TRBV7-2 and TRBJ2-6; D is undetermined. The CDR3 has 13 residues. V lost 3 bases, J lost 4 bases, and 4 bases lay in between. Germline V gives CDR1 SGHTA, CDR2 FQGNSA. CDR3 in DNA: TGTGCCAGCAGCTTTTCCGGGGCCAACGTCCTGACTTTC. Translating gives CASSFSGANVLTF.